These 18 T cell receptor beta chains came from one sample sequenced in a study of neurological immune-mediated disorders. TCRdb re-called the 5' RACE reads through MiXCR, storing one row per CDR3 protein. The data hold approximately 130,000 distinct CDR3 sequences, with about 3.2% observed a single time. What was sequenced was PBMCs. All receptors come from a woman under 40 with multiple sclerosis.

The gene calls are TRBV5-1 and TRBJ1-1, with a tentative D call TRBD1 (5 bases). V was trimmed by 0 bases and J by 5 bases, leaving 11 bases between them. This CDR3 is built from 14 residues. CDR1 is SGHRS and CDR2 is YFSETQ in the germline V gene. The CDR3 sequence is CASSLDPGRTEAFF. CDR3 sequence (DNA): TGCGCCAGCAGCTTGGATCCAGGGAGGACTGAAGCTTTCTTT.

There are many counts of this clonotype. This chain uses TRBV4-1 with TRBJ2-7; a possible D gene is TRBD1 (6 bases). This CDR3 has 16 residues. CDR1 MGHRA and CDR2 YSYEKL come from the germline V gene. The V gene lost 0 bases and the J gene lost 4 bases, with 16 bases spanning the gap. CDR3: CASSQEVVQGRYEQYF. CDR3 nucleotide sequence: TGCGCCAGCAGCCAAGAAGTAGTCCAGGGGAGATACGAGCAGTACTTC.

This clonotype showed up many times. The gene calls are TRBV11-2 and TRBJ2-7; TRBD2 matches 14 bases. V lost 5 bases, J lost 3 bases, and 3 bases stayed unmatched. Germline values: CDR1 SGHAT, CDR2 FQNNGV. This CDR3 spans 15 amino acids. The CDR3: CASSTGLAGVYEQYF. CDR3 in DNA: TGTGCCAGCAGCACGGGACTAGCGGGGGTCTACGAGCAGTACTTC.

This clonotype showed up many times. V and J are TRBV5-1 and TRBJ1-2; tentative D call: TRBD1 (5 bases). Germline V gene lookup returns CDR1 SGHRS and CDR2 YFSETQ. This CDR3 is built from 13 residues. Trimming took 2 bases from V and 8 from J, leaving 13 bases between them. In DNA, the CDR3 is TGCGCCAGCAGCTTAAGGGACGATATCGGCTACACCTTC. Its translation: CASSLRDDIGYTF.

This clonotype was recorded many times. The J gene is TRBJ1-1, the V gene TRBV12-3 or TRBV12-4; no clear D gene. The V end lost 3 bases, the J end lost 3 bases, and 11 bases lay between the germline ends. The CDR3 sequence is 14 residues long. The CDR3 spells CASSFSGRDTEAFF. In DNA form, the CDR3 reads TGTGCCAGCAGTTTCTCGGGGAGGGACACTGAAGCTTTCTTT.

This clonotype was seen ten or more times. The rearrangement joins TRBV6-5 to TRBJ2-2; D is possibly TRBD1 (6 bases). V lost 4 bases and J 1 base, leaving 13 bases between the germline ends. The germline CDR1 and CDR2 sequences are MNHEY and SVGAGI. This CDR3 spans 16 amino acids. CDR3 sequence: CASSSRPGQNTGELFF. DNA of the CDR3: TGTGCCAGCAGTTCTCGTCCGGGACAGAACACCGGGGAGCTGTTTTTT.

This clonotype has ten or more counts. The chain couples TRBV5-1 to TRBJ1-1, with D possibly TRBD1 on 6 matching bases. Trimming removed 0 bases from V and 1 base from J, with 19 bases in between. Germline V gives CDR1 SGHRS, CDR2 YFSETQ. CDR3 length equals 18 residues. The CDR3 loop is CASSLAGSRGYGNTEAFF. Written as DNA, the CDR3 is TGCGCCAGCAGCTTGGCCGGTAGCAGGGGTTACGGGAACACTGAAGCTTTCTTT.

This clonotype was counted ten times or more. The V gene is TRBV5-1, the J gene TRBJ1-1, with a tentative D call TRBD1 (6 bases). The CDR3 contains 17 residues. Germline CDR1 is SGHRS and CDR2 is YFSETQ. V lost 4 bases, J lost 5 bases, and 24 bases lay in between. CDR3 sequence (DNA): TGCGCCAGCAGCCAGGGGCGGGACTCATCACTGAGGACTGAAGCTTTCTTT. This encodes CASSQGRDSSLRTEAFF. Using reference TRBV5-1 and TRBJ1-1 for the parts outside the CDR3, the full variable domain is KAGVTQTPRYLIKTRGQQVTLSCSPISGHRSVSWYQQTPGQGLQFLFEYFSETQRNKGNFPGRFSGRQFSNSRSEMNVSTLELGDSALYLCASSQGRDSSLRTEAFFGQGTRLTVV.

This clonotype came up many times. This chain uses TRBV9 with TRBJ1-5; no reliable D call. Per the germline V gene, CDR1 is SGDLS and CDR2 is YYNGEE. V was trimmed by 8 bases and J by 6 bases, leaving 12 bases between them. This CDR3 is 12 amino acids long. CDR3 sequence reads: CARSDGRQPQHF. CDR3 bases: TGTGCCAGATCTGATGGGCGTCAGCCCCAGCATTTT.

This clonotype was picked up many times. The CDR3 bases are TGTGCCATCAGAAACGGAAATGAAAAACTGTTTTTT. Translation: CAIRNGNEKLFF. V gene TRBV10-3 combines with J gene TRBJ1-4; D is uncertain. Germline CDR1 ENHRY, CDR2 SYGVKD. The CDR3 totals 12 residues. The V and J ends lost 6 bases and 5 bases respectively, with 7 bases between them.

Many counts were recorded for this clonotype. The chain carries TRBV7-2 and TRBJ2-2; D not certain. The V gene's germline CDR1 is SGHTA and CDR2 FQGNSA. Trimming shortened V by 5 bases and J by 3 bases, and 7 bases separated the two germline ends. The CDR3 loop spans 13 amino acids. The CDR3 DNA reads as TGTGCCAGCAGCATACCATACACCGGGGAGCTGTTTTTT. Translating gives CASSIPYTGELFF.

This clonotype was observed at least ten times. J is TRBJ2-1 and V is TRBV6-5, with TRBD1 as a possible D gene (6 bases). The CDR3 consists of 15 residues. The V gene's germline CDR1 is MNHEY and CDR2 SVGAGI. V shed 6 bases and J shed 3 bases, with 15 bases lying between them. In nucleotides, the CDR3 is TGTGCCAGCAGCTACCAGGGGAAGGACTACAATGAGCAGTTCTTC. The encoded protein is CASSYQGKDYNEQFF.

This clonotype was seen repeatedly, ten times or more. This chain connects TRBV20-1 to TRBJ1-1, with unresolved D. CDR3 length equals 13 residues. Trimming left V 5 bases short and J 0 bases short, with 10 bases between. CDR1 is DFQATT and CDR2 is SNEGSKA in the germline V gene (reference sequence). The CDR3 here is CSALGIMNTEAFF. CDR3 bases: TGCAGTGCTTTAGGGATTATGAACACTGAAGCTTTCTTT.

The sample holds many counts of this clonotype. This CDR3 reads CASSSQNTGELFF. CDR3 coding DNA: TGTGCCAGCAGTTCTCAGAACACCGGGGAGCTGTTTTTT. The rearrangement joins TRBV12-3 or TRBV12-4 to TRBJ2-2; D ambiguous. The CDR3 contains 13 residues. Trimming stripped 4 bases from V and 1 base from J, with 4 bases between.

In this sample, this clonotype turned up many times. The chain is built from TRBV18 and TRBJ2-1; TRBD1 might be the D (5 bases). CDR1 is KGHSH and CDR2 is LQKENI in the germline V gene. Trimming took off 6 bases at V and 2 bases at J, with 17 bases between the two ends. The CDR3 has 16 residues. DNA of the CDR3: TGTGCCAGCTCTCCTGGGGCAGGCGCACCCTACAATGAGCAGTTCTTC. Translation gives CASSPGAGAPYNEQFF.

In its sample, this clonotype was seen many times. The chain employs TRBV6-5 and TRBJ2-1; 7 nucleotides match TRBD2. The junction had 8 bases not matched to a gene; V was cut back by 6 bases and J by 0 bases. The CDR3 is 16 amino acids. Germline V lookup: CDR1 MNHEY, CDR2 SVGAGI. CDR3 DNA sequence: TGTGCCAGCAGCAAAAGAGCGGGGAGCTCCTACAATGAGCAGTTCTTC. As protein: CASSKRAGSSYNEQFF.

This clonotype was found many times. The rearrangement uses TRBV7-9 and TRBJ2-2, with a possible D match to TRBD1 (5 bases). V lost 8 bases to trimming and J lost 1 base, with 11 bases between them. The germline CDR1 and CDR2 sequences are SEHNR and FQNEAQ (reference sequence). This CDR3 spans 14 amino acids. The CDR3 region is CASRQGWNTGELFF. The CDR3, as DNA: TGTGCCAGCCGGCAGGGTTGGAACACCGGGGAGCTGTTTTTT. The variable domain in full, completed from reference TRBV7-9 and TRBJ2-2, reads DTGVSQNPRHKITKRGQNVTFRCDPISEHNRLYWYRQTLGQGPEFLTYFQNEAQLEKSRLLSDRFSAERPKGSFSTLEIQRTEQGDSAMYLCASRQGWNTGELFFGEGSRLTVL.

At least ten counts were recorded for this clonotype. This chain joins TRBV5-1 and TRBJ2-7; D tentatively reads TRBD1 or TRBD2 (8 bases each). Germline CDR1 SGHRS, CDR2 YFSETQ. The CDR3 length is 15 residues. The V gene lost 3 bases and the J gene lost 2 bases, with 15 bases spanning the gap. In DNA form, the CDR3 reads TGCGCCAGCAGCTCGGGGGGGACAGGCCCCTACGAGCAGTACTTC. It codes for CASSSGGTGPYEQYF.